What follows are 20 T cell receptor beta chains derived from one specimen sequenced in a study of radiation and T cells in renal cell carcinoma. Some clones are missing from TCRdb's copy, which holds only in-frame ones; the method was immunoSEQ multiplex PCR. This sample has about 49,000 clones, with 83% found just once. Time point indicated: baseline pretreatment blood. Described treatment: 15 Gy SBRT to primary tumor, nephrectomy 4 weeks later. Sequenced here: blood, sampled from a patient whose treatment included radiotherapy and nephrectomy. The receptors here all came from a woman aged 70-85 years with renal cell carcinoma.

This sequence joins TRBV30 and TRBJ2-3; no definite D call. CDR1 is GTSNPN and CDR2 is SVGIG in the germline V gene (reference sequence). The CDR3 contains 14 residues. Between the trimmed V and J ends, which lost 4 bases and 0 bases, there was a span of 11 bases. CDR3 in DNA: TGTGCCTGGACCAGGCAGGTTAGCACAGATACGCAGTATTTT. Translation: CAWTRQVSTDTQYF.

This rearrangement joins TRBV5-1 to TRBJ2-3, with 7 bases fitting TRBD1. The germline gives CDR1 SGHRS, CDR2 YFSETQ. The V and J ends lost 2 bases and 4 bases, in that order; junction bases with no gene match: 1. The CDR3 is made up of 13 amino acids. CDR3 loop: CASSLGQADTQYF. The DNA for the CDR3 is TGCGCCAGCAGCTTAGGACAGGCAGATACGCAGTATTTT.

This sequence joins TRBV2 and TRBJ1-2, with 7 positions matching TRBD1. Germline values: CDR1 SNHLY, CDR2 FYNNEI. The CDR3 totals 12 residues. V lost 7 bases and J lost 8; bases outside the gene matches: 7. The CDR3 region has the DNA TGTGCCAGCACCCGGACAGGTTCCGGCTACACCTTC. It is translated as CASTRTGSGYTF.

The CDR3 DNA follows: TGTGCCAGTAGTCTGCTCGGAGCAGATACGCAGTATTTT. Translating gives CASSLLGADTQYF. The V and J genes are TRBV19 and TRBJ2-3; D remains ambiguous. CDR1 LNHDA and CDR2 SQIVND come from the germline V gene (reference sequence). The CDR3 runs 13 residues. Between the trimmed V and J ends, which lost 5 bases and 4 bases, there was a span of 10 bases.

This chain joins TRBV30 and TRBJ2-7; 8 positions match TRBD1. CDR3 length equals 15 residues. Germline CDR1 GTSNPN, CDR2 SVGIG (reference sequence). J was trimmed by 1 base and V by 0 bases; bases with no gene match: 5. CDR3 region: CAWSVPRGQSYEQYF. The CDR3 bases are TGTGCCTGGAGTGTGCCCAGGGGGCAATCCTACGAGCAGTACTTC.

This sequence joins TRBV19 and TRBJ1-4; D remains unclear. The V end was cut by 5 bases, the J end by 7 bases, with 14 bases between. CDR3 size: 14 residues. The germline CDR1 and CDR2 sequences are LNHDA and SQIVND (reference sequence). The chain's CDR3 is CASSFSDRVEKLFF. Written as DNA, the CDR3 is TGTGCCAGTAGTTTTTCGGACCGCGTTGAAAAACTGTTTTTT.

This chain joins TRBV6-4 and TRBJ2-5; D not resolved. Germline V gene lookup returns CDR1 MRHNA and CDR2 SNTAGT. This CDR3 has 14 amino acids. Trimming pared 6 bases from V and 4 bases from J, leaving 15 bases between. The CDR3 region is CASSPRRWIETQYF. The CDR3, as DNA: TGTGCCAGCAGCCCCCGCCGTTGGATAGAGACCCAGTACTTC.

The chain links TRBV2 to TRBJ1-5; TRBD1 is a possible D gene (5 bases). The CDR3 is made up of 15 amino acids. V lost 7 bases to trimming and J lost 0 bases, with 13 bases between them. CDR1 and CDR2 (germline): SNHLY, FYNNEI. CDR3 DNA: TGTGCCAGCACCGGGACGTTAAATAGCAATCAGCCCCAGCATTTT. Encoded protein: CASTGTLNSNQPQHF.

The rearrangement uses TRBV7-2 and TRBJ2-7, with TRBD1 as a possible D gene (6 bases). The CDR3 is made up of 14 amino acids. Germline V gene lookup returns CDR1 SGHTA and CDR2 FQGNSA. Trimming took off 0 bases at V and 2 bases at J, with 8 bases between the two ends. For the CDR3, the DNA is TGTGCCAGCAGCTTAGCGCAGGGGCCCTACGAGCAGTACTTC. It codes for CASSLAQGPYEQYF.

V gene TRBV5-1 combines with J gene TRBJ1-5; the D is unclear. V lost 4 bases to trimming and J lost 1 base, with 9 bases between them. The germline V gene encodes CDR1 SGHRS and CDR2 YFSETQ. The CDR3 spans 14 residues. The CDR3 is CASSLGGSNQPQHF. For the CDR3, the DNA is TGCGCCAGCAGCCTCGGAGGGAGCAATCAGCCCCAGCATTTT.

This chain uses TRBV19 with TRBJ1-1; 7 bases line up with TRBD1. Trimming cost V 2 bases and J 1 base; bases outside gene matches: 1. This CDR3 is built from 14 residues. Germline assignment: CDR1 LNHDA and CDR2 SQIVND (reference sequence). The CDR3 DNA follows: TGTGCCAGTAGTATATACAGGGGGAACACTGAAGCTTTCTTT. Protein product: CASSIYRGNTEAFF.

This clone has just a few counts. The chain employs TRBV6-1 and TRBJ1-1, with D possibly matching TRBD1 (5 bases). The CDR3 spans 14 residues. The V gene's germline CDR1 is MNHNS and CDR2 SASEGT. Trimming left V 6 bases short and J 1 base short, with 12 bases between. Written as DNA, the CDR3 is TGTGCCAGCAGAGCCGGGACGGGGAACACTGAAGCTTTCTTT. Translated: CASRAGTGNTEAFF.

The chain uses TRBV29-1 and TRBJ1-2; D is unresolved. Germline loops: CDR1 SQVTM, CDR2 ANQGSEA. V gave up 0 bases and J gave up 6 bases, with 8 bases separating them. The CDR3 is made up of 12 amino acids. The CDR3 bases are TGCAGCGTTGAAGATCTTCCTCATGGCTACACCTTC. Protein product: CSVEDLPHGYTF.

The chain recombines TRBV5-4 with TRBJ1-6; D gene unclear. The V gene lost 4 bases and the J gene lost 8 bases, with 10 bases spanning the gap. The germline CDR1 and CDR2 sequences are SGHNT and YYREEE (reference sequence). CDR3 size: 13 residues. CDR3 sequence (DNA): TGTGCCAGCAGCCCGCGGGTAGATTCACCCCTCCACTTT. This translates into CASSPRVDSPLHF. The entire variable domain, with the rest obtained from reference TRBV5-4 and TRBJ1-6, is as follows: ETGVTQSPTHLIKTRGQQVTLRCSSQSGHNTVSWYQQALGQGPQFIFQYYREEENGRGNFPPRFSGLQFPNYSSELNVNALELDDSALYLCASSPRVDSPLHFGNGTRLTVT.

The V gene is TRBV10-2, the J gene TRBJ2-7, with 8 bases identical to TRBD2. With 4 bases clipped from V and 6 bases from J, the junction kept 5 bases outside the gene matches. CDR1 WSHSY and CDR2 SAAADI come from the germline V gene. This CDR3 region has 13 residues. CDR3 nucleotides: TGCGCCAGCAGTGGACGGGAGGGCCTCGAGCAGTACTTC. Residues: CASSGREGLEQYF.

J is TRBJ2-1 and V is TRBV5-4; TRBD2 agrees at 14 bases. The J segment lost 9 bases and the V segment lost 7 bases, leaving 9 bases of the junction unmatched. In germline, CDR1 is SGHNT, CDR2 YYREEE (reference sequence). This CDR3 spans 15 amino acids. The CDR3 spells CASLQPGLAGAEQFF. CDR3 nucleotides: TGTGCCAGCCTACAACCGGGACTAGCGGGAGCTGAGCAGTTCTTC.

This clone appeared once. This chain connects TRBV7-2 to TRBJ1-2; 11 bases match TRBD1. V gave up 5 bases and J gave up 7 bases; unmatched junction bases: 12. Germline V gene lookup returns CDR1 SGHTA and CDR2 FQGNSA. The CDR3 is 16 amino acids. CDR3 DNA sequence: TGTGCCAGCAGCCTCCAGTTCGGACAGGGGGCCTCTGGCTACACCTTC. Protein: CASSLQFGQGASGYTF.

This rearrangement joins TRBV10-2 to TRBJ2-7; TRBD2 agrees at 11 bases. The CDR3 has 13 amino acids. Germline CDR1 is WSHSY and CDR2 is SAAADI. The junction had 2 bases not matched to a gene; V was cut back by 7 bases and J by 3 bases. The CDR3 bases are TGCGCCAGCACCGGGACTAGCGGCTACGAGCAGTACTTC. It codes for CASTGTSGYEQYF.

The gene calls are TRBV7-9 and TRBJ2-1; 9 bases fit TRBD2. Per the germline V gene, CDR1 is SEHNR and CDR2 is FQNEAQ (reference sequence). The CDR3 sequence is 15 residues long. V lost 2 bases, J lost 7 bases, and 6 bases stayed unmatched. The CDR3 loop is CASSLPSGMSNEQFF. CDR3 DNA: TGTGCCAGCAGCTTACCTAGCGGGATGTCGAATGAGCAGTTCTTC.

The rearrangement joins TRBV4-3 to TRBJ2-1; D unclear. Germline CDR1 and CDR2: LGHNA and YSLEER. The germline V and J ends were trimmed by 1 base and 9 bases, with 10 bases remaining between them. The CDR3 has 13 amino acids. The CDR3 bases are TGCGCCAGCAGCCAAGGGGCGTCGGTTGAGCAGTTCTTC. Translation: CASSQGASVEQFF.